These 28 T cell receptor beta chains were all obtained from the same sample, sequenced in a study of PD-L1 blockade in urothelial cancer. Time point here: pretreatment peripheral blood. Libraries were prepared by immunoSEQ multiplex PCR; TCRdb keeps only in-frame clonotypes and omits some of them. The sample consists of about 63,000 clones, roughly four fifths of them appearing once. This material consisted of PBMCs, taken around atezolizumab (anti-PD-L1) treatment. The receptors shown here come from a man between 70 and 80 years old with urothelial cancer.

The rearrangement joins TRBV6-5 to TRBJ2-2; D is unresolved. Germline assignment: CDR1 MNHEY and CDR2 SVGAGI. The CDR3 length is 12 residues. Trimming took off 6 bases at V and 7 bases at J, with 9 bases between the two ends. The chain's CDR3 is CASRLVGGELFF. CDR3 nucleotides: TGTGCCAGCAGGCTAGTAGGCGGGGAGCTGTTTTTT.

This chain connects TRBV6-1 to TRBJ2-1; D may be TRBD1 (5 bases). V dropped 4 bases and J dropped 9 bases, with 13 bases sitting between them. The CDR3 extends over 13 amino acids. Germline CDR1 MNHNS, CDR2 SASEGT. The CDR3 sequence is CASSALQDREQFF. CDR3 coding DNA: TGTGCCAGCAGTGCGCTACAGGACCGTGAGCAGTTCTTC.

The rearrangement joins TRBV19 to TRBJ1-1; D possibly corresponds to TRBD1 (5 bases). V shed 7 bases and J shed 6 bases, with 15 bases lying between them. CDR1 and CDR2 (germline): LNHDA, SQIVND (reference sequence). The CDR3 has 13 amino acids. In DNA form, the CDR3 reads TGTGCCAGTACCTCGGGACTGGAGGCTGAAGCTTTCTTT. Protein product: CASTSGLEAEAFF.

The chain joins TRBV5-1 to TRBJ2-5, with D possibly being TRBD2 (5 bases). Trimming cost V 0 bases and J 4 bases, with 16 bases left between them. The CDR3 covers 16 residues. CDR1 is SGHRS, CDR2 YFSETQ, per germline. The CDR3 DNA follows: TGCGCCAGCAGCTTGGAGGTAGGGCAAGAGGGAGAGACCCAGTACTTC. This translates into CASSLEVGQEGETQYF.

The chain has TRBV11-2 and TRBJ2-7; unclear D gene. V gave up 1 base and J gave up 3 bases, with 4 bases separating them. Per germline, CDR1 SGHAT and CDR2 FQNNGV. The CDR3 spans 12 residues. Written as DNA, the CDR3 is TGTGCCAGCAGCTTAGGAGTCTACGAGCAGTACTTC. This codes for CASSLGVYEQYF.

This clone showed up just once. The genes are TRBV10-3 and TRBJ1-2; TRBD1 aligns across 9 bases. Losses at the gene ends were 10 bases for V and 2 bases for J; bases not matched to a gene: 2. The CDR3 loop spans 12 amino acids. Germline values: CDR1 ENHRY, CDR2 SYGVKD. The CDR3 sequence is CATGQGNYGYTF. In DNA, the CDR3 is TGTGCCACCGGACAGGGGAACTATGGCTACACCTTC.

Only a few counts were recorded for this clone. The V call is TRBV6-1, the J call TRBJ2-7; D may be TRBD1 (5 bases). The ends were cut back, 5 bases at V and 6 bases at J, with 17 bases in the middle. Germline V CDR1 and CDR2: MNHNS, SASEGT. The CDR3 consists of 14 residues. The CDR3 DNA follows: TGTGCCAGCAGTTCTTCCGGCCTGGGGCTCGAGCAGTACTTC. Amino acid sequence: CASSSSGLGLEQYF.

This chain uses TRBV4-2 with TRBJ1-4; TRBD1 matches 12 bases. The trim removed 1 base at V and 7 bases at J, leaving 4 bases unmatched. The CDR3 runs to 16 residues. Germline-derived CDR1 and CDR2 are LGHNA and YNFKEQ. For the CDR3, the DNA is TGTGCCAGCAGCCAAGGGGACAGGGGGCAAGGTGAAAAACTGTTTTTT. Protein product: CASSQGDRGQGEKLFF.

The chain couples TRBV7-3 to TRBJ2-1; 8 bases fit TRBD2. V dropped 2 bases and J dropped 5; count of bases not matched to a gene: 2. CDR1 and CDR2 from the germline V gene are SGHTA and FQGTGA. This CDR3 spans 14 amino acids. Written as DNA, the CDR3 is TGTGCCAGCAGCTTAGGGACTAGGGACAATGAGCAGTTCTTC. Its protein is CASSLGTRDNEQFF.

V is TRBV5-4 and J is TRBJ1-4; maybe TRBD1 (5 bases). The germline V gene encodes CDR1 SGHNT and CDR2 YYREEE (reference sequence). Trimming removed 5 bases at V and 0 bases at J, with 23 bases between. The CDR3 consists of 19 residues. The CDR3 is CASSSMAGRRFATNEKLFF. For the CDR3, the DNA is TGTGCCAGCAGTTCAATGGCAGGGAGGAGGTTTGCAACTAATGAAAAACTGTTTTTT.

The V and J genes are TRBV11-3 and TRBJ2-7; 8 bases map to TRBD1. The junction had 19 bases not matched to a gene; V was cut back by 7 bases and J by 5 bases. Germline loops: CDR1 SGHNT, CDR2 YENEEA. The CDR3 length is 17 residues. CDR3 residues: CASTSTGAQPRPHEQYF. CDR3 nucleotide sequence: TGTGCCAGCACCTCGACAGGGGCCCAGCCAAGGCCCCACGAGCAGTACTTC.

This clone was detected a few times. The chain is built from TRBV2 and TRBJ2-1; possible D gene TRBD2, 6 bases. CDR1 is SNHLY and CDR2 is FYNNEI in the germline V gene. Trimming removed 5 bases at V and 10 bases at J, with 18 bases between. CDR3 size: 14 residues. CDR3 in DNA: TGTGCCAGCAGTCGACAAACTGATCTAGCGGAGCAGTTCTTC. Translating gives CASSRQTDLAEQFF. Full variable domain (remainder filled in from reference TRBV2 and TRBJ2-1): EPEVTQTPSHQVTQMGQEVILRCVPISNHLYFYWYRQILGQKVEFLVSFYNNEISEKSEIFDDQFSVERPDGSNFTLKIRSTKLEDSAMYFCASSRQTDLAEQFFGPGTRLTVL.

This rearrangement joins TRBV7-9 to TRBJ1-1, with D unresolved. Germline V CDR1 and CDR2: SEHNR, FQNEAQ (reference sequence). Trimming pared 1 base from V and 0 bases from J, leaving 3 bases between. CDR3 size: 13 residues. This chain's CDR3 is CASSLDMNTEAFF. CDR3 DNA sequence: TGTGCCAGCAGCTTAGATATGAACACTGAAGCTTTCTTT.

The chain has TRBV19 and TRBJ1-2; D is perhaps TRBD1 (6 bases). Trimming took 3 bases from V and 5 from J, leaving 10 bases between them. Germline lookup yields CDR1 LNHDA and CDR2 SQIVND (reference sequence). The CDR3 spans 13 residues. CDR3 loop: CASSMVGQYGYTF. The CDR3 DNA is TGTGCCAGTAGTATGGTCGGACAGTATGGCTACACCTTC.

This chain uses TRBV5-4 with TRBJ1-4; TRBD1 matches at 12 bases. V lost 0 bases and J lost 7; bases outside the gene matches: 4. The CDR3 loop spans 16 amino acids. From germline, CDR1 is SGHNT and CDR2 YYREEE (reference sequence). CDR3 residues: CASSLGGTGGSEKLFF. CDR3 in DNA: TGTGCCAGCAGCTTGGGCGGGACAGGGGGCAGTGAAAAACTGTTTTTT.

The genes are TRBV5-1 and TRBJ1-2, with 7 bases identical to TRBD1. The CDR3 extends over 14 amino acids. Germline V CDR1 and CDR2: SGHRS, YFSETQ. V gave up 0 bases and J gave up 4 bases; unmatched junction bases: 3. The CDR3, as DNA: TGCGCCAGCAGCTTGGAGGCAGGGGGCTATGGCTACACCTTC. It codes for CASSLEAGGYGYTF. The whole variable domain, filled in from reference TRBV5-1 and TRBJ1-2, reads KAGVTQTPRYLIKTRGQQVTLSCSPISGHRSVSWYQQTPGQGLQFLFEYFSETQRNKGNFPGRFSGRQFSNSRSEMNVSTLELGDSALYLCASSLEAGGYGYTFGSGTRLTVV.

The CDR3: CASSPRDTLTDTQYF. The CDR3, as DNA: TGTGCCAGTAGTCCCCGGGACACGCTGACAGATACGCAGTATTTT. V is TRBV19 and J is TRBJ2-3; weak D call: TRBD1 (6 bases). Trimming cost V 5 bases and J 3 bases, with 15 bases left between them. CDR1 LNHDA and CDR2 SQIVND come from the germline V gene (reference sequence). CDR3 length equals 15 residues. The entire variable domain, with the rest obtained from reference TRBV19 and TRBJ2-3, is as follows: DGGITQSPKYLFRKEGQNVTLSCEQNLNHDAMYWYRQDPGQGLRLIYYSQIVNDFQKGDIAEGYSVSREKKESFPLTVTSAQKNPTAFYLCASSPRDTLTDTQYFGPGTRLTVL.

This clone came up once. The chain uses TRBV30 and TRBJ2-7; 7 bases line up with TRBD2. This CDR3 has 16 amino acids. V trimming: 4 bases; J trimming: 0 bases; junction bases outside the gene matches: 12. Germline loops: CDR1 GTSNPN, CDR2 SVGIG (reference sequence). The CDR3 DNA follows: TGTGCCTGGAACCCTCTCGGGGCTAGCGGCTCCTACGAGCAGTACTTC. Its protein product is CAWNPLGASGSYEQYF. Supplemented by reference TRBV30 and TRBJ2-7, the full variable domain reads SQTIHQWPATLVQPVGSPLSLECTVEGTSNPNLYWYRQAAGRGLQLLFYSVGIGQISSEVPQNLSASRPQDRQFILSSKKLLLSDSGFYLCAWNPLGASGSYEQYFGPGTRLTVT.

This chain links TRBV18 with TRBJ2-3, with D possibly TRBD2 on 5 matching bases. The CDR3 has 15 residues. V lost 0 bases and J 5 bases, leaving 12 bases between the germline ends. Germline CDR1 is KGHSH and CDR2 is LQKENI. CDR3 DNA: TGTGCCAGCTCACCACCGTCGGGGTATCTAGATACGCAGTATTTT. Translating it yields CASSPPSGYLDTQYF.

The sample holds one count of this clone. The V gene is TRBV9, the J gene TRBJ2-1; 11 nucleotides line up with TRBD2. The length of the CDR3 is 15 residues. Germline CDR1 and CDR2: SGDLS and YYNGEE. V shed 3 bases, J shed 2 bases, and the junction held 1 base outside the gene matches. The CDR3 protein is CASSASGGPYNEQFF. For the CDR3, the DNA is TGTGCCAGCAGCGCTAGCGGGGGGCCCTACAATGAGCAGTTCTTC.

The CDR3 region is CASSPGGRNSPLHF. CDR3 nucleotides: TGTGCCAGCAGCCCCGGGGGACGAAATTCACCCCTCCACTTT. The V call is TRBV13, the J call TRBJ1-6, with D possibly TRBD1 on 5 matching bases. The CDR3 extends over 14 amino acids. Germline CDR1 PRHDT, CDR2 FYEKMQ (reference sequence). Deletions cut 5 bases from V and 7 bases from J, with 12 bases between.

The chain joins TRBV5-3 to TRBJ2-7; 7 positions agree with TRBD1. TRBV5-3 is reported as an ORF; its role is uncertain. Trimming took 0 bases from V and 1 from J; bases not matched to a gene: 7. The CDR3 length is 16 residues. The CDR3 here is CARSLVVQGRSYEQYF. The CDR3 nucleotides are TGTGCCAGAAGCTTGGTAGTACAGGGGCGTTCCTACGAGCAGTACTTC.

The chain carries TRBV6-5 and TRBJ1-2; 9 nucleotides agree with TRBD1. This CDR3 comprises 14 residues. J lost 8 bases, V lost 6 bases, and 10 bases had no gene match. Germline CDR1 reads MNHEY; CDR2 reads SVGAGI. The CDR3 region is CASRMSTGGWGYTF. In DNA form, the CDR3 reads TGTGCCAGCAGGATGTCGACAGGGGGGTGGGGCTACACCTTC.

The chain carries TRBV29-1 and TRBJ1-1; the D is unclear. Germline V gene lookup returns CDR1 SQVTM and CDR2 ANQGSEA. Trimming shortened V by 7 bases and J by 4 bases, and 16 bases separated the two germline ends. The CDR3 is made up of 13 amino acids. The CDR3 coding sequence is TGCAGCGCCTCAAACGGGGTTGGCACTGAAGCTTTCTTT. This translates into CSASNGVGTEAFF.

The V call is TRBV5-4, the J call TRBJ1-2; weak D call: TRBD1 (6 bases). The V end lost 3 bases, the J end lost 4 bases, and 10 bases lay between the germline ends. The CDR3 contains 13 residues. CDR1 and CDR2 (germline): SGHNT, YYREEE (reference sequence). CDR3 in DNA: TGTGCCAGCAGCTCCGACAGGCTCTATGGCTACACCTTC. Amino acids: CASSSDRLYGYTF. The variable domain in full, with the rest retrieved from reference TRBV5-4 and TRBJ1-2, is ETGVTQSPTHLIKTRGQQVTLRCSSQSGHNTVSWYQQALGQGPQFIFQYYREEENGRGNFPPRFSGLQFPNYSSELNVNALELDDSALYLCASSSDRLYGYTFGSGTRLTVV.

The genes are TRBV11-2 and TRBJ2-3; D call uncertain. With 0 bases removed from V and 10 bases from J, the gap between germline ends came to 11 bases. Germline values: CDR1 SGHAT, CDR2 FQNNGV. CDR3 length equals 13 residues. This CDR3 reads CASSLESLNAQYF. The CDR3 nucleotides are TGTGCCAGCAGCTTAGAGTCACTCAATGCGCAGTATTTT.

The CDR3 DNA sequence: TGTGCCAGCAGTGGCCAAGGACTAGCGGGGGTAAATGAGCAGTTCTTC. Translation: CASSGQGLAGVNEQFF. The rearrangement joins TRBV6-4 to TRBJ2-1, with 13 bases matching TRBD2. Germline assignment: CDR1 MRHNA and CDR2 SNTAGT. Losses at the gene ends were 4 bases for V and 7 bases for J; bases not matched to a gene: 7. The CDR3 sequence is 16 residues long.

The chain employs TRBV5-1 and TRBJ2-3; D might be TRBD1 (6 bases). CDR3 length: 15 amino acids. The V end was cut by 0 bases, the J end by 6 bases, with 14 bases between. The germline V gene has CDR1 SGHRS and CDR2 YFSETQ. The chain's CDR3 is CASSLEGRGSDTQYF. The CDR3 DNA reads TGCGCCAGCAGCTTGGAAGGCAGGGGTTCTGATACGCAGTATTTT.